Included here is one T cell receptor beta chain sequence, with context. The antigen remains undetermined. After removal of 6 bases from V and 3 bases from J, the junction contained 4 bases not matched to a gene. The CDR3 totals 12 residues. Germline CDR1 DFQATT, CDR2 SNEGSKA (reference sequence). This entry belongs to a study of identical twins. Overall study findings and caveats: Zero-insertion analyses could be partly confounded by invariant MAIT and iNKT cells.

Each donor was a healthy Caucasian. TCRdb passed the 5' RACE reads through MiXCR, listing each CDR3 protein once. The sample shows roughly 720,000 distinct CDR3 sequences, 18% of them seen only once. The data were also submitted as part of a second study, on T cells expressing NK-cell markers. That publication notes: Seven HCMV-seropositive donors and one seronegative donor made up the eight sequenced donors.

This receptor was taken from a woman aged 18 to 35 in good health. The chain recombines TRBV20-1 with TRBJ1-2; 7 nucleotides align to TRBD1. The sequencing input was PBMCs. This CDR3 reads CSASDRDYGYTF. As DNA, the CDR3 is TGCAGTGCGAGTGACAGGGACTATGGCTACACCTTC.